This TCR beta chain was captured by sequencing in a study of STAT3 mutations in large granular lymphocyte leukemia. Background on the study: Immunosuppressive therapy was given to more than half of T-LGLL patients. Study-level points and caveats: Some patients had persisting codominant clonotypes that could mask small clones. Variable sampling intervals and differing treatment regimens complicated linking therapy response to TCR clonal burden changes. No sample exists from the first appearance of each clone. In T-cell large granular lymphocyte leukemia, about half of patients showed multiple immunodominant subclonotypes.

Concerning this clone itself: Its cognate antigen is unknown.

Repertoires were generated with immunoSEQ multiplex PCR, while TCRdb's copy carries only in-frame clones and drops some. The sample contains about 42,000 clones, 80% to 85% of which appear only once. The TCR originated in a human donor with T large granular lymphocyte leukemia. Some clones in this sample may be carry-over from other donors' samples. Sequencing was carried out using PBMCs.

The CDR3 coding sequence is TGTGCCAGCAGCTTAGCTAACCGGAACACCGGGGAGCTGTTTTTT. Translation: CASSLANRNTGELFF. This chain links TRBV7-9 with TRBJ2-2; D ambiguous. Germline V gives CDR1 SEHNR, CDR2 FQNEAQ (reference sequence). V lost 0 bases and J lost 1, with 6 bases in between. The CDR3 is made up of 15 amino acids.